This T cell receptor beta chain comes out of a study of T cell repertoires in cytomegalovirus infection (dated by TCRdb to the late 2010s). Study-wide context: Recently identified HLA-C-restricted CMV epitopes, whose presentation resists viral immunomodulation, were targeted by peptide stimulations together with well-studied HLA-B-restricted epitopes. Because public TCR beta signatures pointed to carriage of CMV infection together with the matching HLA type, the HLA type of each donor mattered for the analysis.

Worth noting for this clonotype: This receptor's antigen is unknown. No base qualities exist here, and no much larger clone lies one base off it.

Data came from an Illumina HiSeq 1500. Clones were called with MiXCR by TCRdb after fastp trimmed the public reads at Q25, and only in-frame beta chains were retained. Rows are unified per CDR3 protein, each entry keeping the most common DNA and genes. The sample has 75,000 to 95,000 distinct CDR3 sequences on record, roughly half of them singletons. Of the sample, approximately 93% falls within the top ten clones. The study at large found these results: In both this cohort and an independent roughly 330-donor cohort, the cumulative frequency of public TCR beta family members distinguished carriers of CMV infection plus the relevant HLA type. The ex vivo response was dominated by HLA-C-restricted CMV-specific TCR beta clonotypes, which also provided the single most frequent clonotype in two of eight donors.

The treatment or condition label corresponds to: in vitro stimulation with specific CMV peptide epitopes to enrich CMV-specific T cells. According to the germline V gene, CDR1 reads LGHNA and CDR2 reads YNFKEQ. Trimming accounts for 0 bases at V and 0 bases at J, while the number of junction bases matched to no gene is 9. Spanning cysteine to phenylalanine, the CDR3 consists of 18 amino acids. The kept DNA is CDR3 alone, 54 bases in frame from the first base. This clonotype was obtained from a human donor in good health (CMV status not recorded). Some clones in this sample may be carry-over from other donors' samples. The starting material was CD8+ T cells from cultured PBMCs, obtained from culture after CMV antigen stimulation. Here the chain combines TRBV4-2 and TRBJ1-2, with 8 bases aligning to TRBD1. The DNA sequence reads TGTGCCAGCAGCCAAGACGGGACAGGCCCTCCGGCTAACTATGGCTACACCTTC. Translation gives CASSQDGTGPPANYGYTF.